These T cell receptor beta chains were read from a single sample in a study of radiation and T cells in renal cell carcinoma. Sequencing used immunoSEQ multiplex PCR; TCRdb keeps in-frame clones, though not all of them. The sample shows about 130,000 clones, 88% of them seen only once. The sequences come from blood, collected from a patient whose treatment included radiotherapy and nephrectomy. The source is a woman between 70 and 85 years old with renal cell carcinoma. Each CDR3 is given with its conserved first and last residue.

CDR3: CASSLNSNQPQHF
length: 13
V: TRBV5-1
J: TRBJ1-5

CDR3: CASSQDGQGDTEAFF
length: 15
V: TRBV4-2
J: TRBJ1-1

CDR3: CASSDGPPLHEQYF
length: 14
V: TRBV9
J: TRBJ2-7

CDR3: CATSRDHSLFSYEQYF
length: 16
V: TRBV15
J: TRBJ2-7

CDR3: CASSLAGWDSPLHF
length: 14
V: TRBV5-4
J: TRBJ1-6

CDR3: CASSLGGASPEAFF
length: 14
V: TRBV7-2
J: TRBJ1-1

CDR3: CASSPKREIYGYTF
length: 14
V: TRBV5-4
J: TRBJ1-2

CDR3: CASSPQGNTEAFF
length: 13
V: TRBV7-2
J: TRBJ1-1

CDR3: CASSRTSGNTIYF
length: 13
V: TRBV7-2
J: TRBJ1-3

CDR3: CASSEYGSYYGYTF
length: 14
V: TRBV25-1
J: TRBJ1-2

CDR3: CASSYSAKSNGYTF
length: 14
V: TRBV6-5
J: TRBJ1-2

CDR3: CASRSRGAEAFF
length: 12
V: TRBV7-2
J: TRBJ1-1

CDR3: CASSSPKYNREQYF
length: 14
V: TRBV21-1
J: TRBJ2-7